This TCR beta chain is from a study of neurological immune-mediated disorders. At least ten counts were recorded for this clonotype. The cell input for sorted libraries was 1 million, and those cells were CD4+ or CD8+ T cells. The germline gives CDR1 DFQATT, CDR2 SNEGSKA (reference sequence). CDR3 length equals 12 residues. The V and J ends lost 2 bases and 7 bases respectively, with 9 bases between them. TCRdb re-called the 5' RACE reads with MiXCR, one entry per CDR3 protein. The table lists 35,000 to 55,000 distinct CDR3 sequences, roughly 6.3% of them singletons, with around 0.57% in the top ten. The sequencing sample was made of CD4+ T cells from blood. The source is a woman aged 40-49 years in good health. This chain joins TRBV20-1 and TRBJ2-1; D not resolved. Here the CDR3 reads CSARKDGNEQFF. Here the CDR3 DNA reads TGCAGTGCTAGAAAGGATGGGAATGAGCAGTTCTTC.